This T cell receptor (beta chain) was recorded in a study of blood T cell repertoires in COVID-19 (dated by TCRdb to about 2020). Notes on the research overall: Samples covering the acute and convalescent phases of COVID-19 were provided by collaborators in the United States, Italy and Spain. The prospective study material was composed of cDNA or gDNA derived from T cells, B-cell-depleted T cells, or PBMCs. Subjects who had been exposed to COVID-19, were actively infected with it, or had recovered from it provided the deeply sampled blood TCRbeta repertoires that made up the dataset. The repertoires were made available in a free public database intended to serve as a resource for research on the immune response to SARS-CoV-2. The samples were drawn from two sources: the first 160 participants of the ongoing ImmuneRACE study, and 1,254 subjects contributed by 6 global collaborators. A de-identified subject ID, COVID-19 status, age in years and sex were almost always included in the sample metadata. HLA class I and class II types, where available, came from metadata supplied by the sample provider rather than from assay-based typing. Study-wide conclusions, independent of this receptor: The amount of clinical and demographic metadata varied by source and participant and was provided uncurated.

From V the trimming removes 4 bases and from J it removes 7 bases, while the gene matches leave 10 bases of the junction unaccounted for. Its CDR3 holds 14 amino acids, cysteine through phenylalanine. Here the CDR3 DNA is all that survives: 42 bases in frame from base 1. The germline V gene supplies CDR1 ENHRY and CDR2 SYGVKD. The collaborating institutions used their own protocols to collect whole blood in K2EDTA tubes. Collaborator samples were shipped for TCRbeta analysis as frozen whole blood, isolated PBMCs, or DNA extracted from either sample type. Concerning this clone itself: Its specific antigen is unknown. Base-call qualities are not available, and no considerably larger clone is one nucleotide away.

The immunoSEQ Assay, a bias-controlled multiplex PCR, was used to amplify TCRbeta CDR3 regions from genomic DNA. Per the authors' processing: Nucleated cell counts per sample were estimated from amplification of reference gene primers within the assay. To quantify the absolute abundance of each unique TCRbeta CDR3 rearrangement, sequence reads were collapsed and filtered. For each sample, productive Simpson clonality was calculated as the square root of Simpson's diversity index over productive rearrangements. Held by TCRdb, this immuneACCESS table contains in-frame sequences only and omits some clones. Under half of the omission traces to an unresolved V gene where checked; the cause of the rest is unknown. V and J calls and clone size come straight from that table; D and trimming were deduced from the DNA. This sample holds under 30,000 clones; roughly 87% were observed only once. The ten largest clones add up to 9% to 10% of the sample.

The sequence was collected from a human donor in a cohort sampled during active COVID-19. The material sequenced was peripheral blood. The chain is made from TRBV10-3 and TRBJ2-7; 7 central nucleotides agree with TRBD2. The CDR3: CAISGGGRIEEQYF. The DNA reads TGTGCCATCAGTGGGGGAGGGCGCATTGAAGAGCAGTACTTC.